This TCR beta chain originates from a study of T cell changes during pregnancy in multiple sclerosis (dated by TCRdb to 2018 to 2020). Broadly, across the study: In women with multiple sclerosis, the researchers looked at how the T cell repertoire shifted as pregnancy progressed.

From its cysteine to its phenylalanine, the CDR3 spans 14 amino acids. Only CDR3 DNA is held: 42 bases, read in frame from base 1. The junction shows trimming of 4 bases on V and 4 bases on J, and the gene matches do not reach 7 bases of it. Taken from the germline V gene (reference sequence), the CDR1 and CDR2 loops are SGHNT and YYREEE. Libraries were constructed by the immunoSEQ multiplex PCR assay. In TCRdb, the immuneACCESS table is reduced to in-frame sequences with V and J assigned. These tables do not hold every clone; where another copy was compared, an unresolved V gene accounts for under half, and the others remain unexplained. This sample holds 70,000 to 75,000 clones; 92% were observed only once. The ten top clones hold approximately 2.1% of the sample. With regard to this clone: The antigen it recognizes is unknown. Per-base qualities were not stored, and no clone one base away is much larger.

The starting material was peripheral blood, obtained before pregnancy. This clonotype was sampled from a female donor with multiple sclerosis, enrolled in a pregnancy study. The sequence joins TRBV5-4 to TRBJ2-7; the junction holds 8 bases that match TRBD1. Here is the DNA: TGTGCCAGCAGCCCCGGACAGGGCGTTTACGAGCAGTACTTC. Translated, this is CASSPGQGVYEQYF.